This TCR beta chain was recovered during a study of shared T cell receptors in the human thymus. Germline V gives CDR1 LNHNV, CDR2 YYDKDF (reference sequence). The CDR3 is 15 amino acids. On this clone: One end of the junction varies from germline; a read error may be responsible.

The data were produced by immunoSEQ multiplex PCR, yet TCRdb's version contains in-frame clones alone and is incomplete. The profile shows hundreds of thousands of clones, about 90% of them singletons. This sample was also put to use in a study of human thymus T cells.

J is TRBJ2-1 and V is TRBV15; D possibly corresponds to TRBD1 (6 bases). This TCR came from a boy under two years old with a congenital heart defect. The sequencing input was thymocytes. This CDR3 reads CATSRTDLSYNEQFF. CDR3 DNA: TGTGCCACTAGCAGGACAGATCTATCCTACAATGAGCAGTTCTTC.